This passage covers 28 T cell receptor beta chains from one sample sequenced in a study of shared clonotypes between healthy human individuals. Here immunoSEQ multiplex PCR was the method, and the copy in TCRdb shows in-frame clones only, minus some. The sample yields 470,000 or so clones, roughly 80% seen once. Sequencing was done on a sample of PBMCs. These receptors came from a woman aged 35 to 49 in good health. Some clones in this sample may be carry-over from other donors' samples.

This clone was found a few times. CDR3 DNA sequence: TGTGCCAGCAGCTTAGCCGGGACATCGATCACCGGGGAGCTGTTTTTT. Its protein product is CASSLAGTSITGELFF. The V gene is TRBV11-2, the J gene TRBJ2-2; D is possibly TRBD1 (6 bases). Germline assignment: CDR1 SGHAT and CDR2 FQNNGV. The V and J ends lost 1 base and 4 bases respectively, with 13 bases between them. The CDR3 totals 16 residues.

CDR3: CASSLALAADTQYF. CDR3 sequence (DNA): TGTGCCAGCAGCTTAGCGCTAGCGGCAGATACGCAGTATTTT. The J gene is TRBJ2-3, the V gene TRBV7-9; 7 bases fit TRBD2. The V segment lost 0 bases and the J segment 4 bases; nucleotides outside the gene matches: 1. The germline V gene has CDR1 SEHNR and CDR2 FQNEAQ (reference sequence). The CDR3 length is 14 residues.

A remark on this clone: A far larger clone is just one base off, so this is likely a read error. Within the sample, other DNA sequences also encode this same CDR3. The chain employs TRBV7-7 and TRBJ2-1; tentatively, D is TRBD1 or TRBD2 (5 bases each). The CDR3 sequence is 13 residues long. V lost 1 base and J lost 13, with 14 bases in between. Germline loops: CDR1 SSHAT, CDR2 FNYEAQ (reference sequence). CDR3 region: CASSLGAGSEQFF. The CDR3 DNA follows: TGTGCCAGCAGCTTAGGGGCAGGGAGTGAACAGTTCTTC.

Concerning this clone: A far larger clone lies a single base away; this is likely a read error. Other DNA sequences in this sample translate to the same CDR3. J is TRBJ2-7 and V is TRBV28, with D possibly being TRBD1 or TRBD2 (6 bases each). Looked up from germline, CDR1 is MDHEN and CDR2 is SYDVKM. This CDR3 has 13 residues. The V end lost 3 bases, the J end lost 6 bases, and 12 bases lay between the germline ends. Here the CDR3 reads CASSFWGAGEQYF. CDR3 nucleotide sequence: TGTGCCAGCAGTTTTTGGGGGGCCGGCGAGCAGTACTTC.

This clone was observed once. CDR3 sequence reads: CASSVVATAGVDTGELFF. The CDR3 nucleotides are TGTGCCAGCAGCGTAGTAGCCACAGCGGGAGTTGACACCGGGGAGCTGTTTTTT. The chain links TRBV9 to TRBJ2-2; 8 nucleotides match TRBD2. CDR3 size: 18 residues. Germline CDR1 is SGDLS and CDR2 is YYNGEE. Unmatched junction bases numbered 10, after V lost 0 bases and J lost 3 bases.

As concerns this clone: Only one base separates this from a far larger clonotype, so it likely reflects a read error. The identical CDR3 is also encoded by other nucleotide sequences in the sample. J is TRBJ2-7 and V is TRBV7-3, with D hard to call. V lost 6 bases, J lost 2 bases, and 17 bases lay in between. Per the germline V gene, CDR1 is SGHTA and CDR2 is FQGTGA. The CDR3 covers 15 residues. The CDR3 nucleotides read TGTGCCAGCAGTTTCCTCCGCTACTCGCCCTACGAGCAGTACTTC. Amino acid sequence: CASSFLRYSPYEQYF.

This clone appeared a single time. The V and J genes are TRBV11-2 and TRBJ2-7; D perhaps matches TRBD2 (6 bases). Germline V gene lookup returns CDR1 SGHAT and CDR2 FQNNGV. Trimming took 8 bases from V and 2 from J, leaving 13 bases between them. This CDR3 contains 13 residues. The CDR3 reads CASGPGRAYEQYF. The CDR3 coding sequence is TGTGCCAGCGGCCCCGGGAGAGCCTACGAGCAGTACTTC.

The V gene is TRBV18, the J gene TRBJ2-3, with 11 bases lining up with TRBD2. J was trimmed by 2 bases and V by 3 bases; bases with no gene match: 4. This CDR3 has 16 residues. Germline CDR1 and CDR2: KGHSH and LQKENI. CDR3 in DNA: TGTGCCAGCTCACCGCCTAGCGGGGGGTACACAGATACGCAGTATTTT. This codes for CASSPPSGGYTDTQYF. Complete variable domain (other parts from reference TRBV18 and TRBJ2-3): NAGVMQNPRHLVRRRGQEARLRCSPMKGHSHVYWYRQLPEEGLKFMVYLQKENIIDESGMPKERFSAEFPKEGPSILRIQQVVRGDSAAYFCASSPPSGGYTDTQYFGPGTRLTVL.

The CDR3, as DNA: TGCAGCGCCCGGGACAGGGGGTCGAGAGATACGCAGTATTTT. It is translated as CSARDRGSRDTQYF. The chain employs TRBV29-1 and TRBJ2-3, with 11 nucleotides matching TRBD1. V lost 7 bases, J lost 5 bases, and 8 bases stayed unmatched. CDR1 is SQVTM and CDR2 is ANQGSEA in the germline V gene. CDR3 length: 14 amino acids.

As regards this clone: It differs at one base from a far larger clone, so likely a read error. Within the sample, other DNA sequences also encode this same CDR3. This chain connects TRBV2 to TRBJ2-3; TRBD2 aligns across 10 bases. CDR1 and CDR2 from the germline V gene are SNHLY and FYNNEI. Trimming cost V 9 bases and J 5 bases; bases outside gene matches: 11. The CDR3 length is 15 residues. The CDR3 reads CASRKREGLGDTQYF. In DNA form, the CDR3 reads TGTGCCAGTAGGAAGCGGGAGGGCCTAGGAGATACGCAGTATTTT. Based on the CDR3 plus reference TRBV2 and TRBJ2-3, the full variable domain is EPEVTQTPSHQVTQMGQEVILRCVPISNHLYFYWYRQILGQKVEFLVSFYNNEISEKSEIFDDQFSVERPDGSNFTLKIRSTKLEDSAMYFCASRKREGLGDTQYFGPGTRLTVL.

J is TRBJ2-7 and V is TRBV28; no definite D call. Trimming removed 2 bases from V and 5 bases from J, with 10 bases in between. The CDR3 length is 13 residues. CDR1 and CDR2 from the germline V gene are MDHEN and SYDVKM. The CDR3 protein is CASSLVGLHEQYF. The CDR3 DNA reads as TGTGCCAGCAGTTTAGTTGGTCTCCACGAGCAGTACTTC.

The chain links TRBV5-1 to TRBJ2-7; 8 positions agree with TRBD2. The CDR3 runs to 15 residues. Germline V CDR1 and CDR2: SGHRS, YFSETQ. The V gene end was trimmed by 0 bases and the J gene end by 3 bases; junction bases not matched to a gene: 5. The CDR3 reads CASSLDGRADYEQYF. For the CDR3, the DNA is TGCGCCAGCAGCTTGGACGGGAGGGCCGACTACGAGCAGTACTTC.

This clone has a count of ten or more. Other DNA sequences from this sample encode an identical CDR3 as well. The chain joins TRBV5-1 to TRBJ2-5, with TRBD1 identical over 7 bases. Trimming at V came to 5 bases and at J to 3 bases, leaving 4 bases not matched to a gene. This CDR3 region has 13 residues. CDR1 is SGHRS, CDR2 YFSETQ, per germline. This CDR3 reads CASRRGTEETQYF. Written as DNA, the CDR3 is TGCGCCAGCAGAAGGGGGACAGAAGAGACCCAGTACTTC.

The rearrangement joins TRBV14 to TRBJ2-7; 12 bases line up with TRBD2. CDR1 SGHDN and CDR2 FVKESK come from the germline V gene. The V and J ends lost 4 bases and 6 bases, in that order; junction bases with no gene match: 10. This CDR3 has 16 amino acids. CDR3 coding DNA: TGTGCCAGCAGCCCGACTAGCGGGAGCGTGTTTAGCGAGCAGTACTTC. Residues: CASSPTSGSVFSEQYF.

This clone has a handful of counts. V usage is TRBV15 and J usage is TRBJ2-2; D unclear. Germline V CDR1 and CDR2: LNHNV, YYDKDF (reference sequence). The CDR3 has 14 amino acids. Trimming took 5 bases from V and 6 from J, leaving 13 bases between them. The CDR3 DNA is TGTGCCACCAGCGGGAACGCCGAGGCCGGGGAGCTGTTTTTT. Translation: CATSGNAEAGELFF.

The chain has TRBV2 and TRBJ2-2; perhaps TRBD1 as D (5 bases). This CDR3 is 14 amino acids long. The V gene's germline CDR1 is SNHLY and CDR2 FYNNEI. Trimming pared 5 bases from V and 3 bases from J, leaving 10 bases between. DNA of the CDR3: TGTGCCAGCAGTAGAGACAGCGACACCGGGGAGCTGTTTTTT. Translated: CASSRDSDTGELFF. The entire variable domain, with the rest obtained from reference TRBV2 and TRBJ2-2, is as follows: EPEVTQTPSHQVTQMGQEVILRCVPISNHLYFYWYRQILGQKVEFLVSFYNNEISEKSEIFDDQFSVERPDGSNFTLKIRSTKLEDSAMYFCASSRDSDTGELFFGEGSRLTVL.

This clone was found a few times. This sequence joins TRBV4-2 and TRBJ2-1, with 8 bases identical to TRBD2. The CDR3 consists of 20 residues. V dropped 1 base and J dropped 7; count of bases not matched to a gene: 21. Per germline, CDR1 LGHNA and CDR2 YNFKEQ. The CDR3 protein is CASSQGIRAGGPGEQNEQFF. CDR3 DNA sequence: TGTGCCAGCAGCCAAGGAATTAGGGCGGGAGGCCCCGGAGAGCAAAATGAGCAGTTCTTC.

The chain combines TRBV11-2 with TRBJ2-3; unclear D gene. This CDR3 has 12 amino acids. V was clipped by 1 base and J by 4 bases, with 3 bases between them. CDR1 is SGHAT and CDR2 is FQNNGV in the germline V gene. The CDR3 DNA follows: TGTGCCAGCAGCTTAGTCCCAGATACGCAGTATTTT. It codes for CASSLVPDTQYF.

The chain couples TRBV19 to TRBJ2-2; D is possibly TRBD1 or TRBD2 (5 bases each). Looked up from germline, CDR1 is LNHDA and CDR2 is SQIVND (reference sequence). V lost 6 bases to trimming and J lost 5 bases, with 10 bases between them. The CDR3 consists of 13 residues. The CDR3 sequence is CASRGLATGELFF. In DNA form, the CDR3 reads TGTGCCAGTAGGGGGCTAGCTACCGGGGAGCTGTTTTTT.

This chain uses TRBV27 with TRBJ2-1, with 10 bases aligning to TRBD2. The CDR3 consists of 16 residues. The germline gives CDR1 MNHEY, CDR2 SMNVEV (reference sequence). V gave up 4 bases and J gave up 6 bases; unmatched junction bases: 9. This chain's CDR3 is CASSSTPSGSGNEQFF. The CDR3 bases are TGTGCCAGCAGTTCTACCCCTAGCGGGAGCGGCAATGAGCAGTTCTTC.

This sequence joins TRBV18 and TRBJ2-7, with 9 positions matching TRBD1. CDR3 size: 14 residues. Germline CDR1 KGHSH, CDR2 LQKENI. V shed 3 bases and J 6 bases; nucleotides not matched to a gene: 6. CDR3 DNA sequence: TGTGCCAGCTCACCGATACAGGGGGCTGGCGAGCAGTACTTC. Residues: CASSPIQGAGEQYF.

The CDR3 protein is CASSESPRETEAFF. CDR3 in DNA: TGTGCCAGCAGTGAATCCCCTCGCGAGACTGAAGCTTTCTTT. The rearrangement joins TRBV2 to TRBJ1-1; no reliable D call. Trimming took 2 bases from V and 5 from J, leaving 12 bases between them. The CDR3 has 14 residues. CDR1 and CDR2 (germline): SNHLY, FYNNEI.

The chain's CDR3 is CATWTRSYNEQFF. The CDR3 DNA sequence: TGTGCCACCTGGACTAGGTCCTACAATGAGCAGTTCTTC. The gene calls are TRBV28 and TRBJ2-1, with 7 nucleotides matching TRBD2. The length of the CDR3 is 13 residues. Germline V gene lookup returns CDR1 MDHEN and CDR2 SYDVKM. Losses at the gene ends were 10 bases for V and 1 base for J; bases not matched to a gene: 4.

The chain joins TRBV28 to TRBJ1-5; D might be TRBD1 (5 bases). Trimming removed 6 bases from V and 0 bases from J, with 9 bases in between. The germline CDR1 and CDR2 sequences are MDHEN and SYDVKM. The length of the CDR3 is 14 residues. Here the CDR3 DNA reads TGTGCCAGCAGGCAGGGTTATAGCAATCAGCCCCAGCATTTT. It is translated as CASRQGYSNQPQHF.

The gene calls are TRBV6-1 and TRBJ1-5; D perhaps matches TRBD1 (6 bases). Deletions cut 1 base from V and 1 base from J, with 11 bases between. The germline V gene has CDR1 MNHNS and CDR2 SASEGT. This CDR3 has 16 residues. The CDR3 bases are TGTGCCAGCAGTGAAGGGCTGGGGGCAAGCAATCAGCCCCAGCATTTT. This codes for CASSEGLGASNQPQHF.

The chain combines TRBV20-1 with TRBJ2-5, with D unclear. The germline V gene encodes CDR1 DFQATT and CDR2 SNEGSKA (reference sequence). Trimming removed 6 bases at V and 2 bases at J, with 7 bases between. This CDR3 is 11 amino acids long. CDR3 sequence (DNA): TGCAGTGCCGGCGTGCAAGAGACCCAGTACTTC. Residues: CSAGVQETQYF.

This clone has only one observation. A far larger clone is a single base away, which makes a read error likely. V usage is TRBV28 and J usage is TRBJ1-2, with 9 bases that match TRBD1. Germline lookup yields CDR1 MDHEN and CDR2 SYDVKM. The CDR3 extends over 14 amino acids. In DNA, the CDR3 is TGTGCCAGCAGGTTACAGGGGGCGCCCTATGGCTGCACCTTC. It is translated as CASRLQGAPYGCTF.

The V gene is TRBV19, the J gene TRBJ2-5; possible D gene TRBD1, 6 bases. Trimming pared 4 bases from V and 5 bases from J, leaving 17 bases between. The CDR3 is 15 amino acids. Germline loops: CDR1 LNHDA, CDR2 SQIVND (reference sequence). The CDR3 here is CASSKGWGLPETQYF. Here the CDR3 DNA reads TGTGCCAGTAGTAAGGGGTGGGGGCTTCCCGAGACCCAGTACTTC. The variable domain in full, with the rest retrieved from reference TRBV19 and TRBJ2-5, is DGGITQSPKYLFRKEGQNVTLSCEQNLNHDAMYWYRQDPGQGLRLIYYSQIVNDFQKGDIAEGYSVSREKKESFPLTVTSAQKNPTAFYLCASSKGWGLPETQYFGPGTRLLVL.